This T cell receptor (beta chain) stems from a study of Ad26.COV2.S vaccination and SARS-CoV-2 variants. The CDR3 consists of 13 residues. Losses at the gene ends were 7 bases for V and 5 bases for J; bases not matched to a gene: 3. Germline CDR1 and CDR2: WNHNN and SYGVQD (reference sequence). Treatment in this sample: some 20 received Ad26.COV2.S at low or high dose, single or two shots; about 5 received placebo; per-sample allocation not given. Sample collection was performed on day 63 after the first vaccine or placebo injection. In Boston, an adult donor aged 18-55 years took part. Details on this clone: The antigen is not known.

Study-level results: Those who received vaccine or placebo ended up with similar non-spike TCR breadth. Total responses of T cells may have been underestimated by the analyses of TCR breadth and depth.

Using immunoSEQ multiplex PCR, the repertoire was profiled, and TCRdb retains in-frame clones only, with some absent. Here the sample spans about 220,000 clones, roughly 90% being singletons. The sample in question was peripheral blood, obtained in a trial of Ad26.COV2.S vaccine versus placebo. The source of this sequence is a person between 18 and 65 years old who received the Ad26.COV2.S COVID-19 vaccine or a placebo. This chain links TRBV10-1 with TRBJ1-1, with 11 bases aligning to TRBD1. CDR3 protein: CASTRDRGTEAFF. DNA for the CDR3: TGCGCCAGCACTCGGGACAGGGGGACTGAAGCTTTCTTT.